This T cell receptor beta chain was sequenced during a study of molecular identifiers for immune sequencing clone quantification. This CDR3 has 18 residues. Trimming took off 4 bases at V and 0 bases at J, with 19 bases between the two ends. CDR1 is MDHEN and CDR2 is SYDVKM in the germline V gene. In this sample, this clonotype turned up many times. TCRdb reprocessed the PCR reads via MiXCR and lists one record per CDR3 protein. The sample records about 640,000 distinct CDR3 sequences, 15% to 20% being singletons. Sequenced sample: naive CD8+ T cells from blood, with Jurkat cell RNA spiked in. Regarding subset: FACS-sorted CD8+CD4-CCR7+CD45RA+ naive T cells. This receptor was identified in a human donor in good health. Some libraries in this study had Jurkat cell RNA spiked in. The chain joins TRBV28 to TRBJ2-4; TRBD2 might be the D (5 bases). DNA of the CDR3: TGTGCCAGCAGTTCCCTTGTTGAGGGATCCCTAGCCAAAAACATTCAGTACTTC. The encoded protein is CASSSLVEGSLAKNIQYF.